This T cell receptor (beta chain) was captured by sequencing in a study of identifying expanded T cells in peripheral blood (dated by TCRdb to 2018 to 2020). Context from the whole study: Technical replicates were generated by sequencing separate aliquots of the same genomic DNA pool, with four replicates compared pairwise. Study-wide findings and limitations: The binomial model flagged about 1.2 differentially abundant clones between technical replicates, compared with 15 to 17 over about two weeks and 19 to 20 over roughly 4 weeks. The authors expected that over much longer intervals, such as months to years, biological variance in healthy repertoires might increase even further. In all healthy donors, the variance in clone template counts between samples taken around two weeks apart rose significantly as total template count increased. Both the number of clones called differentially abundant and the false-positive rate were significantly reduced by the beta-binomial model across all healthy-donor time intervals.

The immunoSEQ Assay, which relies on bias-controlled multiplex PCR amplification of genomic DNA, was used to profile TCRbeta CDR3 regions. Turning to the authors' computational methods: The absolute abundance of each unique TCRbeta CDR3 region was quantified after sequences were collapsed and filtered. Two models were used to test differential abundance: a binomial model (Fisher-equivalent) and a beta-binomial model that adds time-dependent variance fitted from healthy donors. Clones with fewer than 5 combined templates were excluded, and clones with Benjamini-Hochberg FDR below 0.01 were called differentially abundant. Using the form v = (b*log(k)+a)^2, the beta-binomial variance was modeled as a function of the total template count across the two samples. TCRdb provides this immuneACCESS table in a form limited to in-frame rearrangements. Some clones are lacking; in checked studies, under half of them reflect an unresolved V gene, and why the rest are absent is not known. Clonal size and the V and J genes are those of that table, whereas D and trimming came from the DNA. A total of some 80,000 clones appear in this sample, 80% to 90% of them only once. Together, the top ten hold 7.3% of the sample.

During the collection period, no infections or other immune events were recorded for the healthy donors. Time-dependent variance in a beta-binomial model of T-cell clone differential abundance was calibrated using healthy-donor blood repertoires as a training cohort. The training cohort included around 10 healthy donors, of whom 3 were female and 7 were male. Donor ages ranged from about 29 to 70 years, with an average of around 45 years. Whole blood from each healthy donor was obtained from a commercial supplier and was collected at three time points around two weeks apart. Genomic DNA was extracted from unsorted whole blood for immunosequencing. Turning to this clone: This clone's antigen is unknown. No base quality values were provided; no much bigger clone lies one nucleotide off.

The cysteine opens and the phenylalanine closes a CDR3 of 17 amino acids. The sequence is cut down to CDR3 DNA, 51 bases in frame from base 1. A distance of 12 bases separates the germline ends of V and J, which lose 0 bases and 1 base respectively. CDR1 and CDR2 (SSHAT, FNYEAQ) derive from the germline V gene (reference sequence). The sequence is built from TRBV7-7 and TRBJ2-2; the D gene cannot be resolved beyond TRBD1 or TRBD2, each matching 6 bases. This TCR was recovered from a person between 18 and 75 years old in good health. The sequenced sample consisted of blood. The CDR3 in this case is CASSLAGGRGNTGELFF. The DNA sequence is as follows: TGTGCCAGCAGCTTAGCGGGGGGCAGGGGGAACACCGGGGAGCTGTTTTTT.